This is a list of T cell receptor beta chains from one sample in a study of shared clonotypes between healthy human individuals. Method: immunoSEQ multiplex PCR; TCRdb's copy keeps in-frame clones and lacks some. The sample shows millions of clones, roughly 94% of them seen only once. Sequencing was carried out using naive CD4+ T cells sorted from blood. These receptors were collected from a man between 18 and 29 years old in good health. Each CDR3 is given with its conserved first and last residue. The D gene is left open where the match is weak. Only part of the rows carry a size: once, few, many, or a class if the clone is expanded.

CDR3 protein,CDR3 DNA,V gene,clone size,D gene,J gene
CASRGSGRGETQYF,TGTGCCAGCAGGGGTAGCGGGAGAGGAGAGACCCAGTACTTC,TRBV14,-,TRBD2,TRBJ2-5
CAWSPSGTSPRPQHF,TGTGCCTGGAGCCCGAGCGGGACATCTCCAAGGCCCCAGCATTTT,TRBV30,-,-,TRBJ1-5
CAISESAGGGGQRADTQYF,TGTGCCATCAGTGAGTCGGCCGGAGGTGGGGGACAGAGGGCAGATACGCAGTATTTT,TRBV10-3,-,TRBD1,TRBJ2-3
CASRRVAENTGELFF,TGTGCCAGCCGTCGGGTAGCGGAAAACACCGGGGAGCTGTTTTTT,TRBV18,-,-,TRBJ2-2
CASSSVMSNEQFF,TGTGCCAGCAGCTCAGTGATGAGCAATGAGCAGTTCTTC,TRBV7-6,once,-,TRBJ2-1
CASSLVGVGTDEQYF,TGTGCCAGCAGCTTAGTTGGGGTGGGGACGGACGAGCAGTACTTC,TRBV7-2,once,-,TRBJ2-7
CASSPRSWTGNYEQYF,TGTGCCAGCAGCCCTAGATCGTGGACAGGAAACTACGAGCAGTACTTC,TRBV7-2,-,TRBD1,TRBJ2-7
CAWGTDSPLHF,TGTGCCTGGGGGACAGATTCACCCCTCCACTTT,TRBV30,-,TRBD1,TRBJ1-6
CASSPREGQQPNEKLFF,TGTGCCAGCTCACCAAGGGAAGGGCAGCAGCCTAATGAAAAACTGTTTTTT,TRBV18,once,-,TRBJ1-4
CASSRGFLNTEAFF,TGTGCCAGCAGTCGGGGGTTCCTGAACACTGAAGCTTTCTTT,TRBV11-2,-,-,TRBJ1-1
CASSYSAGYQETQYF,TGTGCCAGCAGTTACTCTGCAGGGTACCAAGAGACCCAGTACTTC,TRBV6-6,-,-,TRBJ2-5
CASSRLGTLGNEKLFF,TGTGCCAGCAGCCGACTGGGGACATTGGGAAATGAAAAACTGTTTTTT,TRBV5-4,-,-,TRBJ1-4
CASSLENPGVTGELFF,TGTGCCAGCAGCTTGGAAAACCCAGGGGTCACCGGGGAGCTGTTTTTT,TRBV7-6,-,-,TRBJ2-2
CASATNYGTKGSPLHF,TGCGCCAGCGCCACCAATTACGGGACTAAGGGATCACCCCTCCACTTT,TRBV5-1,few,-,TRBJ1-6
CASSQLAGEPYEQYF,TGCGCCAGCAGCCAGTTAGCGGGGGAACCCTACGAGCAGTACTTC,TRBV4-1,-,TRBD2,TRBJ2-7
CASSKTSGRANEQFF,TGTGCCAGCAGTAAGACTAGCGGGAGGGCCAATGAGCAGTTCTTC,TRBV6-6,-,TRBD2,TRBJ2-1
CATSRGQETNSPLHF,TGTGCCACCAGCAGAGGACAGGAGACTAATTCACCCCTCCACTTT,TRBV15,-,-,TRBJ1-6
CASSSDPAVDTQYF,TGCGCCAGCAGCTCGGACCCAGCGGTGGATACGCAGTATTTT,TRBV5-1,-,-,TRBJ2-3
CASSLVGGPGEKLFF,TGCGCCAGCAGCTTGGTAGGGGGGCCGGGTGAAAAACTGTTTTTT,TRBV5-1,-,-,TRBJ1-4
CASTRVGNTEAFF,TGTGCCAGCACCCGAGTAGGGAACACTGAAGCTTTCTTT,TRBV6-5,once,-,TRBJ1-1
CASSSKPGLFTDTQYF,TGTGCCAGCAGCTCCAAACCGGGACTATTCACAGATACGCAGTATTTT,TRBV7-3,-,TRBD2,TRBJ2-3
CASSPPSTGYNSPLHF,TGTGCCAGCTCACCACCTTCTACAGGGTATAATTCACCCCTCCACTTT,TRBV18,-,-,TRBJ1-6
CAWGPGAGMNQPQHF,TGTGCCTGGGGACCTGGGGCAGGCATGAATCAGCCCCAGCATTTT,TRBV30,-,-,TRBJ1-5
CASSAYRTGELFF,TGCGCCAGCAGTGCGTACAGGACCGGGGAGCTGTTTTTT,TRBV10-1,-,-,TRBJ2-2
CASSASGAGQPQHF,TGTGCCAGCAGTGCGTCAGGGGCGGGTCAGCCCCAGCATTTT,TRBV27,-,-,TRBJ1-5